A selection of T cell receptor beta chains follows, all from one sample in a study of T cells in Graves' hyperthyroidism and ophthalmopathy. MiXCR, run by TCRdb on the multiplex PCR reads, gives a single entry per CDR3 protein. The data show about 510,000 distinct CDR3 sequences, 13% to 15% seen once. Sequenced sample: blood. These receptors originate from a woman aged 40 to 55 with Graves' hyperthyroidism. CDR3s include the opening cysteine and the closing phenylalanine or tryptophan. D genes are given only for firm matches. Rows may omit the clone size; those that give it use once, few, many or a size class.

J gene: TRBJ2-1; D gene: TRBD2; clone size: many; V gene: TRBV20-1; CDR3 protein: CSARHRLAGGIYEQFF; CDR3 DNA: TGCAGTGCTAGGCACCGACTAGCGGGAGGGATATATGAGCAGTTCTTC
J gene: TRBJ2-2; D gene: -; clone size: many; V gene: TRBV7-3; CDR3 protein: CASSLMGNTGELFF; CDR3 DNA: TGTGCCAGCAGCTTAATGGGGAACACCGGGGAGCTGTTTTTT
J gene: TRBJ1-3; D gene: -; clone size: -; V gene: TRBV10-3; CDR3 protein: CAISGIRDEEGDSGNTIYF; CDR3 DNA: TGTGCCATCAGTGGGATCCGGGACGAAGAAGGGGACTCTGGAAACACCATATATTTT
J gene: TRBJ2-7; D gene: TRBD2; clone size: many; V gene: TRBV20-1; CDR3 protein: CSAFPGLASYEQYF; CDR3 DNA: TGCAGTGCTTTTCCGGGACTAGCGAGCTACGAGCAGTACTTC
J gene: TRBJ1-1; D gene: -; clone size: many; V gene: TRBV18; CDR3 protein: CASSQTRDTRLEAFF; CDR3 DNA: TGTGCCAGCTCCCAAACCCGGGACACGCGGCTTGAAGCTTTCTTT
J gene: TRBJ2-6; D gene: -; clone size: few; V gene: TRBV5-1; CDR3 protein: CASSLQGLSSGANVLTF; CDR3 DNA: TGCGCCAGCAGCTTACAGGGATTGAGCTCTGGGGCCAACGTCCTGACTTTC
J gene: TRBJ2-7; D gene: -; clone size: many; V gene: TRBV20-1; CDR3 protein: CSAREAGNEQYF; CDR3 DNA: TGCAGTGCTAGAGAGGCGGGCAACGAGCAGTACTTC
J gene: TRBJ2-1; D gene: -; clone size: few; V gene: TRBV27; CDR3 protein: CASSLSGTPYNEQFF; CDR3 DNA: TGTGCCAGCAGTTTATCAGGCACCCCCTACAATGAGCAGTTCTTC
J gene: TRBJ2-1; D gene: TRBD2; clone size: many; V gene: TRBV2; CDR3 protein: CASSSTSGRYNEQFF; CDR3 DNA: TGTGCCAGCAGTAGTACTAGCGGGAGGTATAATGAGCAGTTCTTC
J gene: TRBJ1-5; D gene: TRBD1; clone size: many; V gene: TRBV19; CDR3 protein: CATKDRGSNQPQHF; CDR3 DNA: TGTGCCACTAAGGACAGGGGGAGCAATCAGCCCCAGCATTTT
J gene: TRBJ2-1; D gene: TRBD2; clone size: -; V gene: TRBV18; CDR3 protein: CAGSPSGGSYNEQFF; CDR3 DNA: TGTGCCGGCTCACCATCGGGAGGCTCCTACAATGAGCAGTTCTTC
J gene: TRBJ2-3; D gene: -; clone size: many; V gene: TRBV2; CDR3 protein: CASSEADTQYF; CDR3 DNA: TGTGCCAGCAGTGAAGCAGATACGCAGTATTTT
J gene: TRBJ2-7; D gene: TRBD2; clone size: many; V gene: TRBV28; CDR3 protein: CASAGGASYEQYF; CDR3 DNA: TGTGCCAGCGCGGGGGGGGCCTCCTACGAGCAGTACTTC
J gene: TRBJ2-5; D gene: -; clone size: many; V gene: TRBV2; CDR3 protein: CASSEALLQGAETQYF; CDR3 DNA: TGTGCCAGCAGTGAAGCGCTTTTACAGGGCGCGGAGACCCAGTACTTC
J gene: TRBJ2-7; D gene: TRBD1; clone size: many; V gene: TRBV3-1; CDR3 protein: CASSQTGGAGPQYF; CDR3 DNA: TGTGCCAGCAGCCAGACAGGGGGCGCCGGACCGCAGTACTTC
J gene: TRBJ1-5; D gene: -; clone size: few; V gene: TRBV27; CDR3 protein: CASSFRQNNQPQHF; CDR3 DNA: TGTGCCAGCAGTTTCCGGCAAAACAATCAGCCCCAGCATTTT
J gene: TRBJ2-2; D gene: -; clone size: -; V gene: TRBV19; CDR3 protein: CASSFEAGNLGGELFF; CDR3 DNA: TGTGCCAGTTCTTTCGAGGCGGGTAACCTTGGGGGGGAGCTGTTTTTT
J gene: TRBJ1-1; D gene: -; clone size: -; V gene: TRBV3-1; CDR3 protein: CASSHGRQEAFF; CDR3 DNA: TGTGCCAGCAGCCACGGACGGCAGGAAGCTTTCTTT
J gene: TRBJ1-5; D gene: TRBD1; clone size: few; V gene: TRBV27; CDR3 protein: CASSQTGWEQPQHF; CDR3 DNA: TGTGCCAGCAGTCAGACAGGGTGGGAGCAGCCCCAGCATTTT
J gene: TRBJ1-2; D gene: -; clone size: few; V gene: TRBV12-3/TRBV12-4; CDR3 protein: CASSPTGTGRLYGYTF; CDR3 DNA: TGTGCCAGCAGCCCGACCGGGACGGGGCGGCTCTATGGCTACACCTTC
J gene: TRBJ1-1; D gene: TRBD1; clone size: -; V gene: TRBV7-9; CDR3 protein: CASSSRQGGWTEAFF; CDR3 DNA: TGTGCCAGCAGCTCCCGACAGGGGGGATGGACTGAAGCTTTCTTT
J gene: TRBJ1-5; D gene: TRBD1; clone size: many; V gene: TRBV20-1; CDR3 protein: CSFDRGNQPQHF; CDR3 DNA: TGCAGTTTTGACAGGGGTAATCAGCCCCAGCATTTT
J gene: TRBJ2-7; D gene: -; clone size: -; V gene: TRBV25-1; CDR3 protein: CASSESPNTYEQYF; CDR3 DNA: TGTGCCAGCAGTGAATCGCCCAACACCTACGAGCAGTACTTC
J gene: TRBJ2-1; D gene: TRBD1; clone size: many; V gene: TRBV28; CDR3 protein: CASSFDRASYNEQFF; CDR3 DNA: TGTGCCAGCAGTTTCGACAGGGCTTCCTACAATGAGCAGTTCTTC
J gene: TRBJ2-7; D gene: -; clone size: few; V gene: TRBV9; CDR3 protein: CASSVVGPLSYEQYF; CDR3 DNA: TGTGCCAGCAGCGTAGTCGGACCCCTCTCCTACGAGCAGTACTTC
J gene: TRBJ2-2; D gene: TRBD1; clone size: many; V gene: TRBV28; CDR3 protein: CASSSGDSDTGELFF; CDR3 DNA: TGTGCCAGCAGCTCCGGGGACAGCGACACCGGGGAGCTGTTTTTT
J gene: TRBJ2-1; D gene: TRBD2; clone size: few; V gene: TRBV6-2/TRBV6-3; CDR3 protein: CASRPVGSGRIEQFF; CDR3 DNA: TGTGCCAGCAGACCCGTTGGTAGCGGGAGGATTGAGCAGTTCTTC
J gene: TRBJ2-4; D gene: -; clone size: many; V gene: TRBV20-1; CDR3 protein: CSAETRIAKNIQYF; CDR3 DNA: TGCAGTGCTGAGACTAGGATAGCCAAAAACATTCAGTACTTC
J gene: TRBJ2-1; D gene: -; clone size: many; V gene: TRBV27; CDR3 protein: CASTTLGFSYNEQFF; CDR3 DNA: TGTGCCAGCACGACCCTGGGGTTCTCCTACAATGAGCAGTTCTTC
J gene: TRBJ2-1; D gene: -; clone size: many; V gene: TRBV3-1; CDR3 protein: CASSQVAGSSYNEQFF; CDR3 DNA: TGTGCCAGCAGCCAAGTCGCAGGGAGCTCCTACAATGAGCAGTTCTTC
J gene: TRBJ2-7; D gene: -; clone size: few; V gene: TRBV27; CDR3 protein: CASSLIGNYEQYF; CDR3 DNA: TGTGCCAGCAGTTTAATCGGGAACTACGAGCAGTACTTC
J gene: TRBJ2-1; D gene: -; clone size: -; V gene: TRBV19; CDR3 protein: CASEDRSYNEQFF; CDR3 DNA: TGTGCCAGTGAGGACAGATCCTACAATGAGCAGTTCTTC
J gene: TRBJ1-5; D gene: -; clone size: few; V gene: TRBV7-2; CDR3 protein: CASSLHFGNQPQHF; CDR3 DNA: TGTGCCAGCAGCTTACATTTTGGCAATCAGCCCCAGCATTTT
J gene: TRBJ2-7; D gene: TRBD1; clone size: many; V gene: TRBV28; CDR3 protein: CASSPQGAGTYEQYF; CDR3 DNA: TGTGCCAGCAGTCCGCAGGGGGCAGGGACCTACGAGCAGTACTTC
J gene: TRBJ2-7; D gene: -; clone size: -; V gene: TRBV12-3/TRBV12-4; CDR3 protein: CASSFGLRGLSYEQYF; CDR3 DNA: TGTGCCAGCAGTTTTGGGTTGAGAGGGCTCTCCTACGAGCAGTACTTC
J gene: TRBJ1-1; D gene: -; clone size: many; V gene: TRBV27; CDR3 protein: CASSFHEDREVAFF; CDR3 DNA: TGTGCCAGCAGTTTCCATGAAGACCGGGAAGTAGCTTTCTTT
J gene: TRBJ2-3; D gene: TRBD2; clone size: many; V gene: TRBV12-3/TRBV12-4; CDR3 protein: CASRVLAVPTDTQYF; CDR3 DNA: TGTGCCAGCAGGGTACTAGCGGTTCCCACAGATACGCAGTATTTT
J gene: TRBJ1-5; D gene: -; clone size: -; V gene: TRBV12-3/TRBV12-4; CDR3 protein: CARRGVSNQPQHF; CDR3 DNA: TGTGCCAGGCGAGGGGTTAGCAATCAGCCCCAGCATTTT
J gene: TRBJ2-7; D gene: -; clone size: many; V gene: TRBV28; CDR3 protein: CASSLVPPKSSYEQYF; CDR3 DNA: TGTGCCAGCAGTTTAGTCCCCCCGAAAAGCTCCTACGAGCAGTACTTC
J gene: TRBJ2-7; D gene: -; clone size: many; V gene: TRBV20-1; CDR3 protein: CSSGPATGSPYEQYF; CDR3 DNA: TGCAGTTCAGGTCCCGCAACAGGGTCCCCCTACGAGCAGTACTTC
J gene: TRBJ1-1; D gene: -; clone size: many; V gene: TRBV20-1; CDR3 protein: CSARREAVNTEAFF; CDR3 DNA: TGCAGTGCTAGACGAGAGGCGGTGAACACTGAAGCTTTCTTT
J gene: TRBJ2-5; D gene: TRBD2; clone size: -; V gene: TRBV5-8; CDR3 protein: CASSHRGLAGETQYF; CDR3 DNA: TGTGCCAGCAGCCACCGGGGACTAGCGGGAGAGACCCAGTACTTC
J gene: TRBJ2-1; D gene: TRBD2; clone size: -; V gene: TRBV20-1; CDR3 protein: CSARGPSGSNEQLF; CDR3 DNA: TGCAGTGCTAGAGGGCCCAGCGGGAGCAATGAGCAGCTCTTC
J gene: TRBJ2-7; D gene: -; clone size: -; V gene: TRBV4-1; CDR3 protein: CASSQIETTSYEQYF; CDR3 DNA: TGCGCCAGCAGCCAGATCGAGACTACTTCCTACGAGCAGTACTTC
J gene: TRBJ2-1; D gene: TRBD1; clone size: many; V gene: TRBV19; CDR3 protein: CASSTGQGNEQFF; CDR3 DNA: TGCGCCAGCAGCACGGGACAGGGGAATGAGCAGTTCTTC
J gene: TRBJ2-7; D gene: TRBD2; clone size: many; V gene: TRBV27; CDR3 protein: CASSPGLATEQYF; CDR3 DNA: TGTGCCAGCAGTCCGGGACTAGCGACCGAGCAGTACTTC